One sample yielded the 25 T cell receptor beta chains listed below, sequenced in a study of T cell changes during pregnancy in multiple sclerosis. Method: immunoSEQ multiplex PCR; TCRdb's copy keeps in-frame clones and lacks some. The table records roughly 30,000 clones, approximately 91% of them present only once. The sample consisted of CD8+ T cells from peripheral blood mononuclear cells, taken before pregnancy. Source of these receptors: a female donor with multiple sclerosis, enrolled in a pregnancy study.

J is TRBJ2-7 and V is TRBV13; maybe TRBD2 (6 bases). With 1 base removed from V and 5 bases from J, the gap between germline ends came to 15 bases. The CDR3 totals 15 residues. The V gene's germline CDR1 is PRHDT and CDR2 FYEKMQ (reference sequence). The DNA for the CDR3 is TGTGCCAGCAGCTTAGAGGCATCAAGGGAGGACGAGCAGTACTTC. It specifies CASSLEASREDEQYF.

CDR3 sequence: CASSRDRGSTDTQYF. For the CDR3, the DNA is TGTGCCAGCTCCCGGGACAGGGGAAGCACAGATACGCAGTATTTT. The V gene is TRBV6-4, the J gene TRBJ2-3; 10 nucleotides match TRBD1. The junction had 5 bases not matched to a gene; V was cut back by 8 bases and J by 0 bases. Germline CDR1 and CDR2: MRHNA and SNTAGT. This CDR3 is 15 amino acids long.

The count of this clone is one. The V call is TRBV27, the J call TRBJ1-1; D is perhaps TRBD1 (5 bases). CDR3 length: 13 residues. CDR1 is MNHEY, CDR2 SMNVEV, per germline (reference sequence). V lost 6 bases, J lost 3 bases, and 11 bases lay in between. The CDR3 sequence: CASRSQAYTEAFF. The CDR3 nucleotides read TGTGCCAGCAGGTCACAGGCGTACACTGAAGCTTTCTTT.

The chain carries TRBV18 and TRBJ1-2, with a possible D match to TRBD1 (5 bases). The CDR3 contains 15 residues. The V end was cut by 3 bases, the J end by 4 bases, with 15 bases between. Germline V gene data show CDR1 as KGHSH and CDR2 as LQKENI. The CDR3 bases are TGTGCCAGCTCACCCGGGGGGGGACGGACCTATGGCTACACCTTC. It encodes CASSPGGGRTYGYTF.

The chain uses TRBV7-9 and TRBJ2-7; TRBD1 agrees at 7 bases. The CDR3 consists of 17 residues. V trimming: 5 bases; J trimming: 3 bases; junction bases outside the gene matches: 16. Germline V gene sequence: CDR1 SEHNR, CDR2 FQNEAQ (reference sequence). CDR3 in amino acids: CASSPPRGVGDSYEQYF. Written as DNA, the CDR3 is TGTGCCAGCAGCCCCCCGCGAGGAGTAGGGGACAGCTACGAGCAGTACTTC. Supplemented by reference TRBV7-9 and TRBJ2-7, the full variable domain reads DTGVSQNPRHKITKRGQNVTFRCDPISEHNRLYWYRQTLGQGPEFLTYFQNEAQLEKSRLLSDRFSAERPKGSFSTLEIQRTEQGDSAMYLCASSPPRGVGDSYEQYFGPGTRLTVT.

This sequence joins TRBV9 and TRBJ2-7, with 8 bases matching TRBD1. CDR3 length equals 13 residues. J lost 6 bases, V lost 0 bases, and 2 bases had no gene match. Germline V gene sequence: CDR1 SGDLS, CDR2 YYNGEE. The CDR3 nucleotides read TGTGCCAGCAGCGTAGGGACAGGGCTCGAGCAGTACTTC. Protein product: CASSVGTGLEQYF.

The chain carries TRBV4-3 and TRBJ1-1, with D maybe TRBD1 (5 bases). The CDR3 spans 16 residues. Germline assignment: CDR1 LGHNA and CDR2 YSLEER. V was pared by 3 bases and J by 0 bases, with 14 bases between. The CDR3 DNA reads TGCGCCAGCAGCCAGGAAGGCGGACACTTGAACACTGAAGCTTTCTTT. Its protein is CASSQEGGHLNTEAFF.

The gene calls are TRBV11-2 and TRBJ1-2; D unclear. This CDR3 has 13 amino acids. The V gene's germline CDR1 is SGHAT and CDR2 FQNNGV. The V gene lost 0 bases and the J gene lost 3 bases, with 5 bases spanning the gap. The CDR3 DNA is TGTGCCAGCAGCTTAGACGGGTACTATGGCTACACCTTC. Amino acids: CASSLDGYYGYTF.

In DNA, the CDR3 is TGTGCCAGTAGTCCCCAGGGTTTCGACACTGAAGCTTTCTTT. Translating it yields CASSPQGFDTEAFF. The chain is built from TRBV19 and TRBJ1-1, with D tentatively TRBD1 (5 bases). In germline, CDR1 is LNHDA, CDR2 SQIVND (reference sequence). This CDR3 contains 14 residues. Trimming left V 5 bases short and J 3 bases short, with 13 bases between.

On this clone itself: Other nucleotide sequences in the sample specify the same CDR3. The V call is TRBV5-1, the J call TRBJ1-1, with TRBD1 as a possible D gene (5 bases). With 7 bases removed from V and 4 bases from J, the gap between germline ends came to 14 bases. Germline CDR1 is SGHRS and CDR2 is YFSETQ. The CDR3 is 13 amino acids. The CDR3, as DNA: TGCGCCAGCCATCCAGGGTTGAGCACTGAAGCTTTCTTT. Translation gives CASHPGLSTEAFF.

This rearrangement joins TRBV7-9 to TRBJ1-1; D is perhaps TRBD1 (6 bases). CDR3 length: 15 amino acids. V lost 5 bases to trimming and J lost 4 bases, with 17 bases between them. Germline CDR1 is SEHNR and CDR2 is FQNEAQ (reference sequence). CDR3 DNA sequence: TGTGCCAGCAGCCCAACAACAGGGACCAGCACTGAAGCTTTCTTT. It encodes CASSPTTGTSTEAFF.

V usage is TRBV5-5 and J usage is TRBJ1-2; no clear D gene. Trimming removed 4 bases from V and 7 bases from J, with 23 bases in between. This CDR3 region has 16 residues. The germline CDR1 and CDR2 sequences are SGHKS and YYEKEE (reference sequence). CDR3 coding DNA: TGTGCCAGCAGCCAGCGTCACTCCGGGGATCGGTCTGGCTACACCTTC. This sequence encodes CASSQRHSGDRSGYTF. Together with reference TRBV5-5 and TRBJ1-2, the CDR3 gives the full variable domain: DAGVTQSPTHLIKTRGQQVTLRCSPISGHKSVSWYQQVLGQGPQFIFQYYEKEERGRGNFPDRFSARQFPNYSSELNVNALLLGDSALYLCASSQRHSGDRSGYTFGSGTRLTVV.

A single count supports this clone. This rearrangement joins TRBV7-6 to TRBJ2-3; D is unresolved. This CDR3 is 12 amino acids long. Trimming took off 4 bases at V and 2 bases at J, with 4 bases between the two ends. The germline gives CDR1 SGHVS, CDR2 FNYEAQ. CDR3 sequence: CASSSNTDTQYF. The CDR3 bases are TGTGCCAGCAGCTCCAACACAGATACGCAGTATTTT.

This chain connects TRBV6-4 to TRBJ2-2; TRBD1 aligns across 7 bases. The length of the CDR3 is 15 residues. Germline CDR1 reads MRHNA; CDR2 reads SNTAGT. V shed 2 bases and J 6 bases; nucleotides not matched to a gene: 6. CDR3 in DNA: TGTGCCAGCAGTGACGGACAGGATGTGGCCGGGGAGCTGTTTTTT. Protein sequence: CASSDGQDVAGELFF.

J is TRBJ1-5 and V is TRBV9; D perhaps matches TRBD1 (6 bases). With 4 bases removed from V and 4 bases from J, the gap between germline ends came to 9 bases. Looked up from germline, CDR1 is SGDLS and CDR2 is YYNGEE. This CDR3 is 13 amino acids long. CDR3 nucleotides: TGTGCCAGCAGCCCTCAGGGGAATCAGCCCCAGCATTTT. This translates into CASSPQGNQPQHF.

CDR3 region: CATGVGLAEGTQYF. CDR3 DNA: TGTGCCACCGGAGTTGGGCTAGCGGAGGGTACGCAGTATTTT. V and J are TRBV15 and TRBJ2-3; 7 nucleotides match TRBD2. V dropped 8 bases and J dropped 8; count of bases not matched to a gene: 13. The CDR3 totals 14 residues. Germline CDR1 is LNHNV and CDR2 is YYDKDF (reference sequence).

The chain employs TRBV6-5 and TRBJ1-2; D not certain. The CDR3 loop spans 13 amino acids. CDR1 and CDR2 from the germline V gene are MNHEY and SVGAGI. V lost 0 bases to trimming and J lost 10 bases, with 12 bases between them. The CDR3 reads CASSYSIVNDYTF. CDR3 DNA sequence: TGTGCCAGCAGTTACTCGATAGTAAACGACTACACCTTC.

CDR3 in DNA: TGTGCCAGCAGCCCGTGGACAGGGGGCTATAATTCACCCCTCCACTTT. As protein: CASSPWTGGYNSPLHF. The rearrangement joins TRBV11-1 to TRBJ1-6, with 10 bases matching TRBD1. Trimming at V came to 5 bases and at J to 3 bases, leaving 4 bases not matched to a gene. This CDR3 is 16 amino acids long. The germline CDR1 and CDR2 sequences are SGHAT and FQDESV (reference sequence).

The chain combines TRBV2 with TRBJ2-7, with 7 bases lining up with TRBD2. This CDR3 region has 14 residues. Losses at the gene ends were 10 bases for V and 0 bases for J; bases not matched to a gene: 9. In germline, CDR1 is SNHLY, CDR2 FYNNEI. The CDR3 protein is CATETGTTSYEQYF. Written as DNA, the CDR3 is TGTGCCACCGAGACCGGGACTACCTCCTACGAGCAGTACTTC.

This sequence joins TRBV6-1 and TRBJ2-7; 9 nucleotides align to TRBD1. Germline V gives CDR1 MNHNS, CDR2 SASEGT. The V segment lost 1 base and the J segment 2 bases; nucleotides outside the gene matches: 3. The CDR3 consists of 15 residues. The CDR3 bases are TGTGCCAGCAGTGAAGAAGGGACAGGGCCCTACGAGCAGTACTTC. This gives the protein CASSEEGTGPYEQYF.

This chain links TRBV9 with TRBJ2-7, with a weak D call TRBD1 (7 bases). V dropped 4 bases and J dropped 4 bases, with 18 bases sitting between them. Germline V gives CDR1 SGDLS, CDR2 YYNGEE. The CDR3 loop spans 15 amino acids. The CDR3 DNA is TGTGCCAGCAGCTCAGACAGGGATGGGGGGTACGAGCAGTACTTC. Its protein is CASSSDRDGGYEQYF. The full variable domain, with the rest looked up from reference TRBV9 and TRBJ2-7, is DSGVTQTPKHLITATGQRVTLRCSPRSGDLSVYWYQQSLDQGLQFLIQYYNGEERAKGNILERFSAQQFPDLHSELNLSSLELGDSALYFCASSSDRDGGYEQYFGPGTRLTVT.

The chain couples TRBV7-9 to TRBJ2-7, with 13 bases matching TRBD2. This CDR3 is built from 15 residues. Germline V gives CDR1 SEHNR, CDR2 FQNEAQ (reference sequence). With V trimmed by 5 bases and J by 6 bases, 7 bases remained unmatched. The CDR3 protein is CASSPLGTSGAEQYF. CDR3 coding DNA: TGTGCCAGCAGCCCTCTCGGGACTAGCGGGGCCGAGCAGTACTTC.

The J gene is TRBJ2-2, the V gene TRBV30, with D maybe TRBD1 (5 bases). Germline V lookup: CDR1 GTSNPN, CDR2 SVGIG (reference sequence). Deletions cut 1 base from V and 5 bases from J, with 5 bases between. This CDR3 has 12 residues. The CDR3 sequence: CAWSAGTGELFF. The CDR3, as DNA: TGTGCCTGGAGTGCAGGGACCGGGGAGCTGTTTTTT.

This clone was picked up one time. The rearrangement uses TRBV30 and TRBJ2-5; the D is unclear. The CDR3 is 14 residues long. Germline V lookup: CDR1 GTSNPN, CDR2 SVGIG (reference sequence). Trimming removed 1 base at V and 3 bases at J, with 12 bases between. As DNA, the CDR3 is TGTGCCTGGAGTGGGGCCCAGAGTAAAGAGACCCAGTACTTC. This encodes CAWSGAQSKETQYF.

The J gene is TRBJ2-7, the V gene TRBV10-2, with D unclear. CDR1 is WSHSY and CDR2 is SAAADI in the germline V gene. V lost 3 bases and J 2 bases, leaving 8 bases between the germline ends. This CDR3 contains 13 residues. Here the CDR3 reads CASSDGKTYEQYF. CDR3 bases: TGCGCCAGCAGTGATGGCAAGACCTACGAGCAGTACTTC.